These 25 T cell receptor beta chains originate from one sample sequenced in a study of spatial heterogeneity in lung cancer. Time point noted: sample taken at primary tumor resection. No cells were sorted before sequencing. The whole RNA sequenced was extracted from tumor, nontumor lung or frozen PBMC. MiXCR, applied by TCRdb to the 5' RACE reads, yields one record per CDR3 protein. In the table there are more than 9,000 distinct CDR3 sequences, over 15% of which are singletons. The specimen was PBMCs, collected at surgery. All receptors derive from a male donor with early-stage non-small cell lung cancer.

Here the CDR3 reads CASRRDQGAREAFF. DNA of the CDR3: TGTGCCAGCAGGAGGGATCAGGGGGCCAGGGAAGCTTTCTTT. V usage is TRBV12-3 or TRBV12-4 and J usage is TRBJ1-1, with TRBD1 matching over 8 bases. This CDR3 has 14 amino acids. V lost 6 bases to trimming and J lost 8 bases; unmatched junction nucleotides: 11.

The chain recombines TRBV12-3 or TRBV12-4 with TRBJ1-5; tentative D call: TRBD1 (6 bases). This CDR3 has 17 residues. V was shortened by 6 bases and J by 5 bases, with 23 bases between the two germline ends. The CDR3 region is CASRTQGGSFGDQPQHF. DNA of the CDR3: TGTGCCAGCAGAACACAGGGTGGGAGCTTCGGGGATCAGCCCCAGCATTTT.

This clonotype was observed many times. The chain has TRBV5-1 and TRBJ1-4; D perhaps matches TRBD1 (5 bases). Germline-derived CDR1 and CDR2 are SGHRS and YFSETQ. The length of the CDR3 is 17 residues. Trimming took off 0 bases at V and 5 bases at J, with 17 bases between the two ends. The CDR3: CASSLAGGGSGNEKLFF. The CDR3 DNA reads TGCGCCAGCAGCTTGGCTGGGGGAGGATCCGGAAATGAAAAACTGTTTTTT.

This chain connects TRBV6-2 or TRBV6-3 to TRBJ1-1, with a weak D call TRBD1 (6 bases). V was cut by 5 bases and J by 0 bases, with 16 bases left in between. The CDR3 sequence is 16 residues long. CDR1 is MNHEY and CDR2 is SVGEGT in the germline V gene. The CDR3 protein is CASSPVGQPMNTEAFF. As DNA, the CDR3 is TGTGCCAGCAGTCCCGTCGGACAGCCGATGAACACTGAAGCTTTCTTT.

This clonotype has at least ten counts. The chain combines TRBV18 with TRBJ2-4; either TRBD1 or TRBD2 may supply D (6 bases each). With 3 bases removed from V and 7 bases from J, the gap between germline ends came to 13 bases. This CDR3 has 14 amino acids. Germline CDR1 and CDR2: KGHSH and LQKENI. The CDR3 protein is CASSPTGGDNIQYF. As DNA, the CDR3 is TGTGCCAGCTCACCGACAGGAGGGGATAACATTCAGTACTTC.

This clonotype was seen a few times. The CDR3: CASRKEGRRDQPQHF. For the CDR3, the DNA is TGTGCCAGCAGGAAGGAGGGTAGGCGCGATCAGCCCCAGCATTTT. The chain links TRBV5-6 to TRBJ1-5; D is undetermined. The CDR3 totals 15 residues. The germline V gene encodes CDR1 SGHDT and CDR2 YYEEEE. V was cut by 5 bases and J by 5 bases, with 17 bases left in between.

The V call is TRBV27, the J call TRBJ2-2; D is uncertain. The CDR3 length is 16 residues. With 2 bases removed from V and 3 bases from J, the gap between germline ends came to 13 bases. The germline gives CDR1 MNHEY, CDR2 SMNVEV (reference sequence). The CDR3 spells CASSLESGLHTGELFF. DNA for the CDR3: TGTGCCAGCAGTTTAGAGTCTGGGCTACACACCGGGGAGCTGTTTTTT.

In its sample, this clonotype was seen a few times. The genes are TRBV9 and TRBJ2-1; 10 bases agree with TRBD2. The V and J ends lost 4 bases and 5 bases, in that order; junction bases with no gene match: 6. Germline assignment: CDR1 SGDLS and CDR2 YYNGEE. The CDR3 loop spans 15 amino acids. The CDR3 nucleotides are TGTGCCAGCAGCTTCGTAGCGGGAGGACACAATGAGCAGTTCTTC. This encodes CASSFVAGGHNEQFF.

This clonotype has only a few counts. The rearrangement links TRBV5-6 to TRBJ2-1; 13 bases are a match to TRBD2. Germline CDR1 is SGHDT and CDR2 is YYEEEE. Trimming took 0 bases from V and 10 from J; bases not matched to a gene: 4. CDR3 size: 15 residues. CDR3 protein: CASSLGLAGGWEQFF. DNA for the CDR3: TGTGCCAGCAGCTTGGGACTAGCGGGAGGTTGGGAGCAGTTCTTC.

This clonotype occurred many times. V and J are TRBV19 and TRBJ1-5; D ambiguous. CDR3 size: 14 residues. V lost 3 bases to trimming and J lost 0 bases, with 6 bases between them. The germline CDR1 and CDR2 sequences are LNHDA and SQIVND (reference sequence). As DNA, the CDR3 is TGTGCCAGTAGTATCCAGATTAGCAATCAGCCCCAGCATTTT. Translation gives CASSIQISNQPQHF. Full variable domain (outside the CDR3, taken from reference TRBV19 and TRBJ1-5): DGGITQSPKYLFRKEGQNVTLSCEQNLNHDAMYWYRQDPGQGLRLIYYSQIVNDFQKGDIAEGYSVSREKKESFPLTVTSAQKNPTAFYLCASSIQISNQPQHFGDGTRLSIL.

Comments on this clonotype: A much larger clone differs by one base, so this may be a read error. The chain carries TRBV7-6 and TRBJ2-6, with no clear D. Germline assignment: CDR1 SGHVS and CDR2 FNYEAQ. CDR3 length equals 14 residues. The DNA of the CDR3 is TGTGCCAGCAGTGGCCACTCTAGGGCCAACGTCCTGACTTTC. Protein sequence: CASSGHSRANVLTF.

The rearrangement links TRBV19 to TRBJ2-5; D is ambiguous. V was cut by 2 bases and J by 5 bases, with 3 bases left in between. CDR3 length: 11 residues. Germline CDR1 LNHDA, CDR2 SQIVND (reference sequence). Here the CDR3 DNA reads TGTGCCAGTAGTATATATGAGACCCAGTACTTC. Translating it yields CASSIYETQYF.

This sequence joins TRBV28 and TRBJ2-2; D is possibly TRBD1 (5 bases). V lost 4 bases and J lost 5, with 11 bases in between. The CDR3 is 14 residues long. Per the germline V gene, CDR1 is MDHEN and CDR2 is SYDVKM. Here the CDR3 DNA reads TGTGCCAGCAGTTCACCAGGGTTGACCGGGGAGCTGTTTTTT. As protein: CASSSPGLTGELFF.

This sequence joins TRBV18 and TRBJ2-1; D is unresolved. The CDR3 is 17 amino acids. The germline CDR1 and CDR2 sequences are KGHSH and LQKENI. Trimming removed 4 bases at V and 8 bases at J, with 24 bases between. The CDR3 nucleotides read TGTGCCAGCTCACTGTTTCCTAGTACCCGAGAAAACGATGAGCAGTTCTTC. Translating gives CASSLFPSTRENDEQFF.

The gene calls are TRBV7-3 and TRBJ2-5, with TRBD2 matching over 11 bases. Germline V gene data show CDR1 as SGHTA and CDR2 as FQGTGA. The CDR3 covers 15 residues. Trimming removed 6 bases from V and 2 bases from J; junction bases left unmatched: 5. The DNA of the CDR3 is TGTGCCAGCAGTCTGACTAGCGGGGTTCAAGAGACCCAGTACTTC. Translated: CASSLTSGVQETQYF.

This clonotype has at least ten counts. V usage is TRBV12-3 or TRBV12-4 and J usage is TRBJ1-4; D unresolved. CDR3 length: 13 amino acids. The V gene lost 0 bases and the J gene lost 7 bases, with 6 bases spanning the gap. The CDR3 nucleotides read TGTGCCAGCAGTTTAGCCAGGCCTGAAAAACTGTTTTTT. Translation gives CASSLARPEKLFF.

V is TRBV7-3 and J is TRBJ2-1; 10 positions match TRBD1. This CDR3 has 15 residues. V shed 5 bases and J 4 bases; nucleotides not matched to a gene: 5. Per germline, CDR1 SGHTA and CDR2 FQGTGA. CDR3 in amino acids: CASSRDRGPYNEQFF. CDR3 coding DNA: TGTGCCAGCAGCCGGGACAGGGGACCATACAATGAGCAGTTCTTC.

This clonotype showed up just a few times. This chain joins TRBV6-2 or TRBV6-3 and TRBJ2-1; TRBD1 aligns across 9 bases. Germline V lookup: CDR1 MNHEY, CDR2 SVGEGT. This CDR3 is built from 16 residues. J lost 7 bases, V lost 2 bases, and 9 bases had no gene match. The DNA of the CDR3 is TGTGCCAGCAGTTACCGCGGGACAGGGAGGGGGAATGAGCAGTTCTTC. Its translation: CASSYRGTGRGNEQFF.

The rearrangement uses TRBV29-1 and TRBJ1-5, with 8 positions matching TRBD1. Unmatched junction bases numbered 10, after V lost 6 bases and J lost 0 bases. CDR1 SQVTM and CDR2 ANQGSEA come from the germline V gene. The CDR3 is 16 residues long. For the CDR3, the DNA is TGCAGCGTGGCGACAGGGGCCCCACCTAGCAATCAGCCCCAGCATTTT. Protein product: CSVATGAPPSNQPQHF.

This chain connects TRBV6-2 or TRBV6-3 to TRBJ2-1; D remains unclear. Germline CDR1 MNHEY, CDR2 SVGEGT. CDR3 size: 15 residues. Trimming removed 5 bases from V and 4 bases from J, with 15 bases in between. This chain's CDR3 is CASSPLSDTYNEQFF. In nucleotides, the CDR3 is TGTGCCAGCAGTCCGCTCTCTGATACTTACAATGAGCAGTTCTTC.

This clonotype has a handful of counts. The chain recombines TRBV11-2 with TRBJ2-1; no definite D call. V was trimmed by 5 bases and J by 6 bases, leaving 17 bases between them. Germline CDR1 is SGHAT and CDR2 is FQNNGV. The CDR3 loop spans 15 amino acids. The CDR3 DNA reads TGTGCCAGCAGCGATAATGAGGTAGTTGGCAATGAGCAGTTCTTC. This codes for CASSDNEVVGNEQFF.

There are many counts of this clonotype. The CDR3 is CASGTTGLIGSYEQYF. The DNA of the CDR3 is TGTGCCAGCGGAACGACAGGGCTCATCGGCTCCTACGAGCAGTACTTC. The genes are TRBV6-6 and TRBJ2-7; TRBD1 matches at 7 bases. Germline CDR1 reads MNHNY; CDR2 reads SVGAGI (reference sequence). The V segment lost 8 bases and the J segment 0 bases; nucleotides outside the gene matches: 13. The CDR3 totals 16 residues.

This clonotype was detected ten times or more. This rearrangement joins TRBV18 to TRBJ1-3; weak D call: TRBD1 (5 bases). Trimming took 2 bases from V and 0 from J, leaving 14 bases between them. Germline V gene lookup returns CDR1 KGHSH and CDR2 LQKENI. This CDR3 has 17 residues. The CDR3 DNA sequence: TGTGCCAGCTCACCATCTCAACAGGACCACTCTGGAAACACCATATATTTT. Residues: CASSPSQQDHSGNTIYF.

Only a few counts were recorded for this clonotype. This chain joins TRBV28 and TRBJ1-3; D gene uncertain. CDR3 length equals 15 residues. Per germline, CDR1 MDHEN and CDR2 SYDVKM. Trimming removed 5 bases at V and 0 bases at J, with 11 bases between. The CDR3 region has the DNA TGTGCCAGCAGTCCCTCCACCGGCTCTGGAAACACCATATATTTT. It encodes CASSPSTGSGNTIYF.

The chain has TRBV18 and TRBJ2-1; 12 bases line up with TRBD2. The CDR3 is 17 residues long. Trimming took 4 bases from V and 7 from J; bases not matched to a gene: 11. From germline, CDR1 is KGHSH and CDR2 LQKENI. The CDR3 nucleotides are TGTGCCAGCTCACACAGGACTAGCGGGATAAAAAGGAATGAGCAGTTCTTC. Its protein product is CASSHRTSGIKRNEQFF.